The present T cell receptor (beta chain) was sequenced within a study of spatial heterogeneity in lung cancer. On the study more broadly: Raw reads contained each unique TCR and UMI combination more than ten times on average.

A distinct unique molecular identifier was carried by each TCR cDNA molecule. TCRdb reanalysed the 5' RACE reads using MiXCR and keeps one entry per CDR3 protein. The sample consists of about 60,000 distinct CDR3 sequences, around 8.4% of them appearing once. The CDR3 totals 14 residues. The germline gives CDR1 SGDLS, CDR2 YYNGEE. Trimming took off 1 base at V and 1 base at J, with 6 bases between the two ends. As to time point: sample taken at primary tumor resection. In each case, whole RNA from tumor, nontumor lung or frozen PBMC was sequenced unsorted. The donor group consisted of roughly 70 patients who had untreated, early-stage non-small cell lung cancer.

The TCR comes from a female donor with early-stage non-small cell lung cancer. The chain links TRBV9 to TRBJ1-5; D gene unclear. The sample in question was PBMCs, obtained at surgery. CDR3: CASSVSGSNQPQHF. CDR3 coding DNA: TGTGCCAGCAGCGTATCGGGAAGCAATCAGCCCCAGCATTTT.